The source of this T cell receptor (beta chain) is a study of response to subunit inactivated influenza vaccine (dated by TCRdb to the late 2010s). About the full investigation: The study used deep quantitative T cell receptor repertoire profiling to track responses to a trivalent subunit inactivated influenza vaccine. The paper's findings and limits, for the study overall: It was suggested by the authors that each seasonal influenza vaccination may recruit only a limited number of new T cells.

A few counts support this clonotype. Its antigen is still unknown. No much larger clone is present one base from it, and per-base qualities are unavailable. Receptors were amplified or captured by RT-PCR. The sequencing machine was an Illumina HiSeq 2500. TCRdb trimmed public reads at Q25 via fastp, called clones via MiXCR and kept in-frame beta chains. Rows with a matching CDR3 protein are joined into one entry that keeps the most common DNA and genes. The sample table records about 700,000 distinct CDR3 sequences; 15% to 18% of these occur just once. Roughly 11% of the sample comes from the top ten. Sample: PBMCs from blood, taken about 11 days after vaccination. The TCR originated in a man aged 45-65 years who received an inactivated influenza vaccine. Donor details come from another sample of the same person, matched by shared clones.

At the DNA level, the sequence is TGCAGCGTTGTCGATGGGACGAGCAATCAGCCCCAGCATTTT. The translation is CSVVDGTSNQPQHF. This chain joins TRBV29-1 to TRBJ1-5, and possibly TRBD1, on 5 matching bases. Taken from the germline V gene, the CDR1 and CDR2 loops are SQVTM and ANQGSEA. The CDR3 starts with the cysteine, ends with the phenylalanine, and has 14 residues. The CDR3 DNA has 42 bases and is translated from base 1. Trimming costs V 4 bases and J 1 base, and their ends lie 11 bases apart.